This TCR beta chain comes out of a study of T cell responses to AZD1222 COVID-19 vaccine. General study results and limits: Most donors were white British, females outnumbered males, and clonal diversity was possibly underestimated. Across the whole spike, CD4 TCRs peaked at regions 160-218 and 743-854. All repertoire sampling was performed exclusively after the peak T cell response. Two AZD1222 doses significantly raised spike-specific TCR breadth and depth over controls.

This table comes from immunoSEQ multiplex PCR, and its TCRdb copy is limited to in-frame clones, with some not included. Among about 79,000 clones listed, 80% were seen once. CDR3 length: 12 residues. Trimming took off 6 bases at V and 7 bases at J, with 13 bases between the two ends. Germline CDR1 ENHRY, CDR2 SYGVKD. For this clone: Antigen: not known.

The sequence was collected from an adult in good health. The V and J genes are TRBV10-3 and TRBJ2-7; D perhaps matches TRBD1 (6 bases). This specimen consisted of peripheral blood, obtained on day 0 of AZD1222 vaccination. The CDR3, as DNA: TGTGCCATCAGCCGATCAGGGGCGGAGCAGTACTTC. Encoded protein: CAISRSGAEQYF.